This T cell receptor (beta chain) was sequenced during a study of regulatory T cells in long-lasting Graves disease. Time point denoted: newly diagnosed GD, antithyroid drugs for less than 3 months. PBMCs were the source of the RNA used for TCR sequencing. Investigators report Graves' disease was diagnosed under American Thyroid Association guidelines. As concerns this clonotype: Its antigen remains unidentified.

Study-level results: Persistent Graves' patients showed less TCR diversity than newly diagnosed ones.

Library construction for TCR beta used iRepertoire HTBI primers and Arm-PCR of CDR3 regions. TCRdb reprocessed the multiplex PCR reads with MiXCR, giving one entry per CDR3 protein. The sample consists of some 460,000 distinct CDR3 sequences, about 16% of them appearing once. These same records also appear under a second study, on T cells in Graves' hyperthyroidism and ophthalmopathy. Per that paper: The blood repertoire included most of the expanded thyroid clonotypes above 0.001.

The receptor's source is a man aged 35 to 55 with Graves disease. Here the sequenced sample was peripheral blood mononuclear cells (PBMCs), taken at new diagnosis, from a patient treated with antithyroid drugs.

The CDR3 sequence is CSARGLATYEQYF. CDR3 DNA sequence: TGCAGTGCTAGAGGTCTAGCGACCTACGAGCAGTACTTC. The chain couples TRBV20-1 to TRBJ2-7; D is possibly TRBD2 (6 bases). CDR3 size: 13 residues. V was cut by 1 base and J by 2 bases, with 9 bases left in between. Germline CDR1 and CDR2: DFQATT and SNEGSKA (reference sequence).